The present entry profiles one T cell receptor beta chain with its context. TCRdb passed the RACE reads through MiXCR, listing each CDR3 protein once. The sample holds 40,000 to 50,000 distinct CDR3 sequences, over 10% seen once. The record originates from a study of human T cells and chemical hapten exposure. Time point given: pre-sensitization, week 0. Treatment of the sample: therapeutic diphenylcyclopropenone sensitization with weekly scalp DPC. CDR3 length: 15 amino acids. Trimming cost V 6 bases and J 3 bases; bases outside gene matches: 11. Germline CDR1 reads SGHTA; CDR2 reads FQGNSA. This chain joins TRBV7-2 and TRBJ2-7; 7 nucleotides agree with TRBD2. The receptor was isolated from a woman in her 30s with alopecia areata. Some clones in this sample may be carry-over from other donors' samples. Source: whole blood, taken in connection with sensitization to the hapten diphenylcyclopropenone (DPC). The CDR3 DNA reads TGTGCCAGCAGTTCCCAGCGGGGTTCGATCTACGAGCAGTACTTC. This encodes CASSSQRGSIYEQYF.